A single sample gave rise to the 11 T cell receptor beta chains below, sequenced in a study of PD-L1 blockade in urothelial cancer. TCRdb's copy holds only in-frame clones and misses some; the assay was immunoSEQ multiplex PCR. The sample lists 100,000 or so clones; roughly nine tenths were seen once. This sample comprised PBMCs, obtained around atezolizumab (anti-PD-L1) treatment. The receptors stem from a woman of 80 years or more with urothelial cancer.

J is TRBJ2-1 and V is TRBV7-2, with 10 positions matching TRBD2. Germline V gene data show CDR1 as SGHTA and CDR2 as FQGNSA. CDR3 length: 17 amino acids. The J segment lost 2 bases and the V segment lost 3 bases, leaving 7 bases of the junction unmatched. Written as DNA, the CDR3 is TGTGCCAGCAGCTTCCGACTAGCGGGTCTTACCTACAATGAGCAGTTCTTC. Residues: CASSFRLAGLTYNEQFF.

V gene TRBV15 combines with J gene TRBJ1-1, with no clear D. CDR1 and CDR2 (germline): LNHNV, YYDKDF (reference sequence). Trimming removed 1 base from V and 4 bases from J, with 7 bases in between. This CDR3 spans 13 amino acids. The CDR3 loop reads CATSRAVATEAFF. Written as DNA, the CDR3 is TGTGCCACCAGCAGAGCGGTAGCCACTGAAGCTTTCTTT. Supplemented by reference TRBV15 and TRBJ1-1, the full variable domain reads DAMVIQNPRYQVTQFGKPVTLSCSQTLNHNVMYWYQQKSSQAPKLLFHYYDKDFNNEADTPDNFQSRRPNTSFCFLDIRSPGLGDTAMYLCATSRAVATEAFFGQGTRLTVV.

CDR3 nucleotides: TGTGCCAGCAGTCGAGCGGGAGGGCCAGCAGATACGCAGTATTTT. Translated: CASSRAGGPADTQYF. This sequence joins TRBV7-3 and TRBJ2-3; TRBD2 aligns across 10 bases. Germline CDR1 and CDR2: SGHTA and FQGTGA. J was trimmed by 4 bases and V by 6 bases; bases with no gene match: 7. The CDR3 has 15 amino acids.

The V call is TRBV14, the J call TRBJ2-2, with a weak D call TRBD2 (6 bases). V gave up 4 bases and J gave up 3 bases, with 15 bases separating them. Germline V gene sequence: CDR1 SGHDN, CDR2 FVKESK. The CDR3 is made up of 16 amino acids. As DNA, the CDR3 is TGTGCCAGCAGCCCCCGTGGCGGGACTCACACCGGGGAGCTGTTTTTT. It is translated as CASSPRGGTHTGELFF. Full variable domain (outside the CDR3, taken from reference TRBV14 and TRBJ2-2): EAGVTQFPSHSVIEKGQTVTLRCDPISGHDNLYWYRRVMGKEIKFLLHFVKESKQDESGMPNNRFLAERTGGTYSTLKVQPAELEDSGVYFCASSPRGGTHTGELFFGEGSRLTVL.

The chain employs TRBV19 and TRBJ2-1; 9 nucleotides match TRBD2. J was trimmed by 0 bases and V by 6 bases; bases with no gene match: 0. The CDR3 is 14 residues long. From germline, CDR1 is LNHDA and CDR2 SQIVND (reference sequence). CDR3 nucleotides: TGTGCCAGTAGGCGGGAGGGCTCCTACAATGAGCAGTTCTTC. It specifies CASRREGSYNEQFF.

The rearrangement joins TRBV6-1 to TRBJ2-7; D uncertain. Germline V lookup: CDR1 MNHNS, CDR2 SASEGT. V was trimmed by 5 bases and J by 2 bases, leaving 10 bases between them. The CDR3 length is 13 residues. For the CDR3, the DNA is TGTGCCAGCAGTTCCCTAACTGCCTACGAGCAGTACTTC. It yields the protein CASSSLTAYEQYF.

The V call is TRBV9, the J call TRBJ2-2; D may be TRBD2 (5 bases). The CDR3 extends over 18 amino acids. Trimming stripped 0 bases from V and 4 bases from J, with 19 bases between. Germline V CDR1 and CDR2: SGDLS, YYNGEE. The CDR3 reads CASSVEDFPSFSTGELFF. The CDR3 DNA is TGTGCCAGCAGCGTAGAGGACTTCCCCTCCTTCTCCACCGGGGAGCTGTTTTTT.

The chain is built from TRBV7-3 and TRBJ2-3; TRBD2 agrees at 13 bases. The length of the CDR3 is 17 residues. V was clipped by 4 bases and J by 4 bases; unmatched bases: 8. Germline values: CDR1 SGHTA, CDR2 FQGTGA. CDR3 residues: CASSSGGLAGIPDTQYF. CDR3 nucleotides: TGTGCCAGCAGCTCCGGGGGACTAGCGGGAATACCAGATACGCAGTATTTT.

V gene TRBV9 combines with J gene TRBJ2-5; 8 bases map to TRBD1. In germline, CDR1 is SGDLS, CDR2 YYNGEE. The CDR3 is made up of 17 amino acids. With V trimmed by 0 bases and J by 5 bases, 12 bases remained unmatched. CDR3 residues: CASSVDPPSGGRETQYF. The CDR3 nucleotides read TGTGCCAGCAGCGTAGACCCCCCATCAGGGGGCAGGGAGACCCAGTACTTC.

This chain joins TRBV9 and TRBJ1-3; the D gene is possibly TRBD1 (6 bases). The CDR3 is 16 amino acids. Germline loops: CDR1 SGDLS, CDR2 YYNGEE. Between the trimmed V and J ends, which lost 5 bases and 0 bases, there was a span of 15 bases. In DNA form, the CDR3 reads TGTGCCAGCAGTCAGGGGTCTACGCCCTCTGGAAACACCATATATTTT. Translated: CASSQGSTPSGNTIYF.

The chain joins TRBV9 to TRBJ2-1; 7 bases agree with TRBD2. The V and J ends lost 0 bases and 6 bases, in that order; junction bases with no gene match: 6. The CDR3 is 15 amino acids. Germline CDR1 is SGDLS and CDR2 is YYNGEE. The CDR3 DNA follows: TGTGCCAGCAGCGTAGGCGGGAGTGCTGGCAATGAGCAGTTCTTC. Protein product: CASSVGGSAGNEQFF.